These T cell receptor beta chains were read from a single sample in a study of cytomegalovirus exposure and HLA in healthy donors. The table came from immunoSEQ multiplex PCR; TCRdb's copy has only in-frame clones and leaves some out. The sample shows just over 150,000 clones, and about 2.2% sits with its ten largest clones. Input material: PBMCs. The receptor set was obtained from a man younger than 40 in good health and CMV-seronegative. Each CDR3 is given with its conserved first and last residue. The D gene is left open where the match is weak.

v_call,j_call,d_call,cdr3_aa,cdr3_nt
TRBV6-5,TRBJ2-1,.,CASSYTGFYNEQFF,TGTGCCAGCAGTTACACAGGGTTCTACAATGAGCAGTTCTTC
TRBV30,TRBJ2-7,.,CAWNPPPAGLDEQYF,TGTGCCTGGAATCCCCCCCCGGCAGGGCTGGACGAGCAGTACTTC
TRBV11-2,TRBJ1-4,.,CASSPQRTTNEKLFF,TGTGCCAGCAGCCCACAGAGAACAACTAATGAAAAACTGTTTTTT
TRBV7-3,TRBJ1-2,TRBD1,CASSSGGSGNYGYTF,TGTGCCAGCAGCTCAGGGGGCAGCGGGAACTATGGCTACACCTTC
TRBV4-3,TRBJ2-1,TRBD2,CASSILAGDYNEQFF,TGCGCCAGCAGCATCCTAGCGGGAGACTACAATGAGCAGTTCTTC
TRBV5-6,TRBJ2-1,.,CASSFWAGRSYNEQFF,TGTGCCAGCAGCTTCTGGGCAGGTCGGTCCTACAATGAGCAGTTCTTC
TRBV6-6,TRBJ2-3,TRBD2,CASSRSGRSTDTQYF,TGTGCCAGCAGTCGCAGCGGGAGAAGCACAGATACGCAGTATTTT
TRBV7-9,TRBJ2-7,TRBD2,CASEYAGGPSSYEQYF,TGTGCCAGCGAATATGCGGGAGGGCCAAGCTCCTACGAGCAGTACTTC
TRBV27,TRBJ1-1,.,CASSLYTANTEAFF,TGTGCCAGCAGTTTATACACCGCTAACACTGAAGCTTTCTTT
TRBV5-1,TRBJ2-5,.,CASSLAGPETQYF,TGCGCCAGCAGCTTGGCAGGGCCAGAGACCCAGTACTTC
TRBV18,TRBJ2-2,TRBD1,CASSPDRHGELFF,TGTGCCAGCTCACCGGACAGGCACGGGGAGCTGTTTTTT